This T cell receptor (beta chain) appears in the sequencing data of a study of Ad26.COV2.S vaccination and SARS-CoV-2 variants. Study-wide context: Ad26.COV2.S shots went into the muscle once or twice, 56 days apart.

Overall study findings and caveats: Reports say spike-specific CD8+ and CD4+ T cell responses covered substantial breadth after vaccination.

Some clones are missing from TCRdb's copy, which holds only in-frame ones; the method was immunoSEQ multiplex PCR. This table has hundreds of thousands of clones, more than 70% appearing once. This CDR3 region has 13 residues. Between the trimmed V and J ends, which lost 5 bases and 6 bases, there was a span of 11 bases. In germline, CDR1 is SGHTA, CDR2 FQGNSA. Sample treatment: around 19 received Ad26.COV2.S at low or high dose, single or two shots; roughly five received placebo; per-sample allocation not given. Samples were taken on day 63 after the first vaccine or placebo injection. Details on this clone: Its antigen remains unknown.

The V call is TRBV7-2, the J call TRBJ1-5, with unresolved D. This sequence was found in a person between 18 and 60 years old who received the Ad26.COV2.S COVID-19 vaccine or a placebo. Source: peripheral blood, taken in a trial of Ad26.COV2.S vaccine versus placebo. The CDR3 sequence: CASSVGVGQPQHF. CDR3 DNA sequence: TGTGCCAGCAGCGTAGGCGTAGGTCAGCCCCAGCATTTT.